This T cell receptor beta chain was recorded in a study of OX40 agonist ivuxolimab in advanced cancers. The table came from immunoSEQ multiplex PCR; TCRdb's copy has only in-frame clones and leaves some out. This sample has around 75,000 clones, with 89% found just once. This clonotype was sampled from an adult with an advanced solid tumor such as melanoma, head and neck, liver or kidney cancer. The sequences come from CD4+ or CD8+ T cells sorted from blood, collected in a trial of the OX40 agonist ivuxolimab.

CDR3 in DNA: TGCGCCAGCAGGAGGGACACCGAGAGGTACAATGAGCAGTTCTTC. Protein product: CASRRDTERYNEQFF. The gene calls are TRBV5-1 and TRBJ2-1; tentative D call: TRBD1 (6 bases). From germline, CDR1 is SGHRS and CDR2 YFSETQ. V lost 5 bases and J lost 4, with 16 bases in between. CDR3 size: 15 residues.